Listed below are T cell receptor beta chains from one sample, sequenced in a study of T-cell reconstitution after alpha-beta-depleted transplantation in children. TCRdb reanalysed the PCR reads using MiXCR and keeps one entry per CDR3 protein. The data contain 500,000 to 650,000 distinct CDR3 sequences, approximately 10% of them seen just once; the ten biggest clones take up around 15%. The specimen was PBMCs, mostly from graft donor cells, collected 180 days after TCRalphabeta/CD19-depleted stem cell transplant. The receptors here all came from a female patient aged 2-15 years who had a stem cell transplant for aplastic anemia, so the T cells may come from the graft donor. Both conserved end residues are part of each CDR3. A D gene is named only where the DNA matches it firmly. The size field is filled for only some rows; it gives once, few, many or a size class.

NA	TRBJ2-7	TRBV12-3/TRBV12-4	many	CASTLSRLGSYEQYF	TGTGCCAGCACTCTGAGTAGGTTGGGCTCCTACGAGCAGTACTTC
NA	TRBJ1-2	TRBV10-3	many	CAISDYTDPIYGYTF	TGTGCCATCAGTGACTACACGGATCCAATATATGGCTACACCTTC
TRBD1	TRBJ2-7	TRBV7-6	few	CASSLGFTRGSSYEQYF	TGTGCCAGCAGCTTAGGTTTTACCAGGGGGAGCTCCTACGAGCAGTACTTC
NA	TRBJ2-1	TRBV21-1	NA	CAILGNRNEQFF	TGTGCCATCCTCGGTAATCGGAATGAGCAGTTCTTC
NA	TRBJ1-1	TRBV28	NA	CASRDHEIMNTEAFF	TGTGCCAGCAGAGATCACGAGATTATGAACACTGAAGCTTTCTTT
NA	TRBJ2-1	TRBV15	few	CATSPRWARWGNEQFF	TGTGCCACCAGCCCAAGGTGGGCTAGGTGGGGCAATGAGCAGTTCTTC
NA	TRBJ1-4	TRBV20-1	NA	CSAGGEKLFF	TGCAGTGCTGGTGGTGAAAAACTGTTTTTT
NA	TRBJ2-3	TRBV4-3	many	CASSPGLGADTQYF	TGCGCCAGCAGCCCAGGACTCGGCGCGGATACGCAGTATTTT
NA	TRBJ2-3	TRBV28	many	CASSPWERATDTQYF	TGTGCCAGCAGTCCATGGGAAAGGGCCACAGATACGCAGTATTTT
TRBD2	TRBJ2-1	TRBV24-1	few	CATSGSFASGRGDEQFF	TGTGCCACCAGTGGTTCGTTCGCTAGCGGGAGAGGCGATGAGCAGTTCTTC
NA	TRBJ2-6	TRBV7-7	few	CASSRGPKLSGANVLTF	TGTGCCAGCAGCCGGGGGCCTAAACTCTCTGGGGCCAACGTCCTGACTTTC
TRBD1	TRBJ2-7	TRBV5-6	few	CASSVRQGVSYEQYF	TGTGCCAGCAGCGTGCGACAGGGTGTCTCCTACGAGCAGTACTTC
NA	TRBJ2-7	TRBV5-1	few	CASSLAGTHEQYF	TGCGCCAGCAGCTTGGCCGGAACCCACGAGCAGTACTTC
NA	TRBJ1-2	TRBV6-5	NA	CASSYSRGGVYGYTF	TGTGCCAGCAGTTACTCGCGGGGGGGTGTCTATGGCTACACCTTC
NA	TRBJ1-4	TRBV6-6	few	CASSSGHGEKLFF	TGTGCCAGCAGTTCAGGACACGGTGAAAAACTGTTTTTT
TRBD2	TRBJ2-7	TRBV4-2	few	CASSQDLLTSGASYEQYF	TGTGCCAGCAGCCAAGATTTGTTGACTAGCGGGGCCTCCTACGAGCAGTACTTC
TRBD1	TRBJ2-5	TRBV28	few	CASTPGQQETQYF	TGTGCCAGCACTCCGGGACAGCAAGAGACCCAGTACTTC
NA	TRBJ2-5	TRBV6-2/TRBV6-3	few	CASSYGLHSAQETQYF	TGTGCCAGCAGTTATGGGCTCCACTCCGCCCAAGAGACCCAGTACTTC
NA	TRBJ1-2	TRBV7-3	few	CASSLPTVRRGIEGYTF	TGTGCCAGCAGCTTACCTACGGTACGGCGAGGGATCGAGGGCTACACCTTC
TRBD2	TRBJ2-1	TRBV9	few	CASSASGGAADEQFF	TGTGCCAGCAGCGCTAGCGGGGGGGCCGCGGATGAGCAGTTCTTC
NA	TRBJ1-5	TRBV18	NA	CASSRNGNQPQHF	TGTGCCAGCTCACGGAACGGGAATCAGCCCCAGCATTTT
NA	TRBJ2-5	TRBV2	NA	CASTWGGTPLSSETQYF	TGTGCCAGCACCTGGGGGGGGACACCACTCTCCTCGGAGACCCAGTACTTC
NA	TRBJ2-4	TRBV27	NA	CASSFTPWGGAKNIQYF	TGTGCCAGCAGTTTCACTCCTTGGGGTGGGGCCAAAAACATTCAGTACTTC
TRBD1	TRBJ2-2	TRBV7-2	NA	CASSVQGADTGELFF	TGTGCCAGCAGCGTCCAGGGGGCCGACACCGGGGAGCTGTTTTTT
TRBD2	TRBJ2-2	TRBV9	few	CASSPPTGGFTGELFF	TGTGCCAGCAGCCCCCCAACGGGAGGGTTCACCGGGGAGCTGTTTTTT
TRBD2	TRBJ2-7	TRBV20-1	few	CSARTSFYEQYF	TGCAGTGCTCGGACTAGCTTCTACGAGCAGTACTTC
TRBD1	TRBJ2-5	TRBV28	few	CASSEDRRQETQYF	TGTGCCAGCAGTGAGGACAGGAGGCAAGAGACCCAGTACTTC